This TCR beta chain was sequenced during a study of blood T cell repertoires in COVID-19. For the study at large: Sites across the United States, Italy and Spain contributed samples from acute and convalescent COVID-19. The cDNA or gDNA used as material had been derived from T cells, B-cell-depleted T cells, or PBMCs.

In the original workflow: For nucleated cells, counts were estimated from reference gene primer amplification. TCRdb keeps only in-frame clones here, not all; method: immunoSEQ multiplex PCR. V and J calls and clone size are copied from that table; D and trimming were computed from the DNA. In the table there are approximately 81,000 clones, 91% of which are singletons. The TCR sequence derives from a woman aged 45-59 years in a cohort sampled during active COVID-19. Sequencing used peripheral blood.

The DNA for the CDR3 is TGTGCCAGTACCCCCCTCAGGGGGTTATCTGAAGCTTTCTTT. Translated: CASTPLRGLSEAFF. The chain employs TRBV11-2 and TRBJ1-1; 7 bases agree with TRBD1. CDR1 and CDR2 (germline): SGHAT, FQNNGV. V was clipped by 9 bases and J by 6 bases; unmatched bases: 13. This CDR3 has 14 residues.